The entry that follows covers one TCR beta chain sequence. The antigen is undetermined. This entry is derived from a study of regulatory T cells in long-lasting Graves disease. General study results and limits: Sample size, which was small, may have reduced accuracy.

Germline V CDR1 and CDR2: SEHNR, FQNEAQ (reference sequence). The ends were cut back, 4 bases at V and 0 bases at J, with 9 bases in the middle. The CDR3 loop spans 14 amino acids. Time point: newly diagnosed GD, antithyroid drugs for less than 3 months. The TCR library was made from RNA extracted from PBMCs. Libraries of TCR beta came from iRepertoire HTBI primers plus Arm-PCR of CDR3 regions. TCRdb re-called the multiplex PCR reads through MiXCR, storing one row per CDR3 protein. The sample has a few hundred thousand distinct CDR3 sequences; around 13% are singletons. These sequences were also reported in another study, on T cells in Graves' hyperthyroidism and ophthalmopathy.

V gene TRBV7-9 combines with J gene TRBJ1-1; D gene ambiguous. The sample in question was peripheral blood mononuclear cells (PBMCs), obtained at new diagnosis, from a patient treated with antithyroid drugs. This TCR was recovered from a woman between 50 and 59 years old with Graves disease. In nucleotides, the CDR3 is TGTGCCAGCAGCTCGGAAGGATTGAACACTGAAGCTTTCTTT. This encodes CASSSEGLNTEAFF. The variable domain in full, completed from reference TRBV7-9 and TRBJ1-1, reads DTGVSQNPRHKITKRGQNVTFRCDPISEHNRLYWYRQTLGQGPEFLTYFQNEAQLEKSRLLSDRFSAERPKGSFSTLEIQRTEQGDSAMYLCASSSEGLNTEAFFGQGTRLTVV.